A single sample is the source of the 27 T cell receptor beta chains below, sequenced in a study of cytomegalovirus exposure and HLA in healthy donors. It was with 60 Vbeta and 13 Jbeta primers that the PCR ran. Profiling relied on immunoSEQ multiplex PCR, and the TCRdb table lists in-frame clones only, not all of them. In the table there are around 99,000 clones, 81% of which are singletons. Source material: PBMCs. These receptors came from a man younger than 45 in good health and CMV-seronegative.

The chain employs TRBV30 and TRBJ1-2, with a weak D call TRBD1 (5 bases). Germline values: CDR1 GTSNPN, CDR2 SVGIG (reference sequence). This CDR3 is 12 amino acids long. V lost 3 bases and J lost 5, with 10 bases in between. The DNA for the CDR3 is TGTGCCTGGAGCGACAGTCTATATGGCTACACCTTC. Translation gives CAWSDSLYGYTF.

The J gene is TRBJ2-4, the V gene TRBV5-1; D is undetermined. CDR1 SGHRS and CDR2 YFSETQ come from the germline V gene. V gave up 3 bases and J gave up 0 bases, with 10 bases separating them. The CDR3 length is 15 residues. The CDR3 nucleotides are TGCGCCAGCAGCTCCGAGGCGCCAGCCAAAAACATTCAGTACTTC. Translating it yields CASSSEAPAKNIQYF.

V usage is TRBV6-1 and J usage is TRBJ1-2, with D possibly matching TRBD1 (6 bases). This CDR3 is built from 13 residues. CDR1 and CDR2 from the germline V gene are MNHNS and SASEGT. Deletions cut 4 bases from V and 4 bases from J, with 10 bases between. The CDR3: CASSARGRYGYTF. The CDR3 DNA reads TGTGCCAGCAGTGCCAGGGGACGCTATGGCTACACCTTC.

Comment on this clone: Distinct nucleotide sequences in the sample also encode this CDR3. This rearrangement joins TRBV29-1 to TRBJ1-1; D remains unclear. Germline lookup yields CDR1 SQVTM and CDR2 ANQGSEA. The V end was cut by 5 bases, the J end by 5 bases, with 9 bases between. The CDR3 has 11 residues. CDR3 loop: CSVRGGTEAFF. In nucleotides, the CDR3 is TGCAGCGTTCGTGGAGGGACTGAAGCTTTCTTT.

This clone was observed a few times. The chain uses TRBV6-5 and TRBJ2-1; possibly TRBD2 for D (5 bases). V was cut by 2 bases and J by 7 bases, with 9 bases left in between. The CDR3 is 13 residues long. Germline V lookup: CDR1 MNHEY, CDR2 SVGAGI. The CDR3 is CASSYALANEQFF. DNA of the CDR3: TGTGCCAGCAGTTACGCCCTAGCAAATGAGCAGTTCTTC.

The V gene is TRBV10-2, the J gene TRBJ2-7; 7 nucleotides match TRBD1. CDR1 and CDR2 (germline): WSHSY, SAAADI. The CDR3 is 14 amino acids. The V and J ends lost 8 bases and 0 bases, in that order; junction bases with no gene match: 7. This CDR3 is CASGLQGYSYEQYF. For the CDR3, the DNA is TGCGCCAGCGGTTTACAGGGGTACTCCTACGAGCAGTACTTC.

This CDR3 reads CASSKTGTGYQPQHF. In DNA, the CDR3 is TGTGCCAGCAGCAAAACAGGGACCGGCTATCAGCCCCAGCATTTT. This rearrangement joins TRBV9 to TRBJ1-5, with D possibly TRBD1 on 6 matching bases. The CDR3 loop spans 15 amino acids. Germline CDR1 reads SGDLS; CDR2 reads YYNGEE. With 4 bases removed from V and 5 bases from J, the gap between germline ends came to 16 bases.

The CDR3: CASRRLAGASYEQYF. The CDR3 DNA reads as TGTGCCAGCAGAAGACTAGCGGGGGCGTCCTACGAGCAGTACTTC. This chain uses TRBV6-5 with TRBJ2-7; 12 bases agree with TRBD2. Germline V lookup: CDR1 MNHEY, CDR2 SVGAGI. The CDR3 sequence is 15 residues long. V lost 6 bases to trimming and J lost 1 base; unmatched junction nucleotides: 4.

The V call is TRBV4-1, the J call TRBJ2-4, with TRBD2 as a possible D gene (7 bases). Trimming left V 0 bases short and J 3 bases short, with 15 bases between. Germline V gives CDR1 MGHRA, CDR2 YSYEKL. This CDR3 comprises 17 residues. The CDR3 nucleotides read TGCGCCAGCAGCCAAGATAAGGGGGGGGCAGTCAAAAACATTCAGTACTTC. Translated, it gives CASSQDKGGAVKNIQYF.

The chain combines TRBV1 with TRBJ1-4. TRBV1 is a listed pseudogene. The CDR3 is 16 amino acids. The CDR3 region is CTSSLSVGATNEKLFF. The CDR3 DNA sequence: TGCACCAGCAGCCTGTCGGTTGGAGCAACTAATGAAAAACTGTTTTTT.

The chain employs TRBV30 and TRBJ1-6; tentative D call: TRBD1 (6 bases). The CDR3 consists of 14 residues. V lost 5 bases to trimming and J lost 5 bases, with 13 bases between them. Looked up from germline, CDR1 is GTSNPN and CDR2 is SVGIG (reference sequence). The CDR3 nucleotides read TGTGCCTGGCGACGGGACACCAATAATTCACCCCTCCACTTT. This gives the protein CAWRRDTNNSPLHF.

This clone occurred once. The rearrangement joins TRBV18 to TRBJ1-1, with D maybe TRBD1 (5 bases). The V gene's germline CDR1 is KGHSH and CDR2 LQKENI. V was trimmed by 4 bases and J by 1 base, leaving 13 bases between them. The CDR3 has 15 residues. The CDR3 loop reads CASSRGALGNTEAFF. CDR3 DNA sequence: TGTGCCAGCTCACGTGGGGCGCTAGGGAACACTGAAGCTTTCTTT.

This clone was seen only once. The chain joins TRBV14 to TRBJ2-1; D is unclear. V was shortened by 1 base and J by 7 bases, with 8 bases between the two germline ends. CDR3 length: 13 amino acids. Germline-derived CDR1 and CDR2 are SGHDN and FVKESK. CDR3 sequence (DNA): TGTGCCAGCAGCCAAGCATTAGTGAATGAGCAGTTCTTC. It encodes CASSQALVNEQFF.

The V and J genes are TRBV2 and TRBJ1-2, with D unresolved. Germline CDR1 is SNHLY and CDR2 is FYNNEI. This CDR3 is 13 amino acids long. V was clipped by 3 bases and J by 8 bases, with 13 bases between them. CDR3 sequence: CASSDRAGRGYTF. The DNA for the CDR3 is TGTGCCAGCAGTGACCGGGCGGGCCGAGGCTACACCTTC.

This clone was counted a single time. This chain links TRBV7-6 with TRBJ2-1; perhaps TRBD2 as D (5 bases). This CDR3 has 11 residues. Germline V gives CDR1 SGHVS, CDR2 FNYEAQ. V dropped 5 bases and J dropped 8 bases, with 7 bases sitting between them. The CDR3 spells CASSRSDEQFF. The CDR3 region has the DNA TGTGCCAGCAGCCGTAGCGATGAGCAGTTCTTC.

The chain is built from TRBV6-5 and TRBJ2-7, with 7 bases fitting TRBD1. J gave up 3 bases and V 3 bases, and 5 bases lay outside the gene matches. The CDR3 is 14 residues long. Germline CDR1 MNHEY, CDR2 SVGAGI. The CDR3 is CASSYDRVNYEQYF. Written as DNA, the CDR3 is TGTGCCAGCAGTTATGACAGGGTTAACTACGAGCAGTACTTC.

This clone was observed a few times. CDR3 DNA: TGTGCCAGCAGAATCTCCCTAGCGGGAGACGAGCAGTACTTC. Its protein is CASRISLAGDEQYF. The chain is built from TRBV6-1 and TRBJ2-7; 10 bases are a match to TRBD2. The CDR3 sequence is 14 residues long. The V and J ends lost 6 bases and 5 bases, in that order; junction bases with no gene match: 7. Germline V gene data show CDR1 as MNHNS and CDR2 as SASEGT.

The chain couples TRBV9 to TRBJ1-2; possible D gene TRBD1, 6 bases. With 1 base removed from V and 8 bases from J, the gap between germline ends came to 12 bases. The CDR3 totals 13 residues. CDR1 is SGDLS and CDR2 is YYNGEE in the germline V gene. Written as DNA, the CDR3 is TGTGCCAGCAGCGTAAGCACAGGGAAAGGCTACACCTTC. Amino acid sequence: CASSVSTGKGYTF.

The chain recombines TRBV29-1 with TRBJ1-1; possible D gene TRBD1, 5 bases. The CDR3 is 13 residues long. Trimming pared 3 bases from V and 0 bases from J, leaving 8 bases between. Germline V gene sequence: CDR1 SQVTM, CDR2 ANQGSEA. The chain's CDR3 is CSVERGMNTEAFF. CDR3 coding DNA: TGCAGCGTTGAGCGGGGGATGAACACTGAAGCTTTCTTT. The full variable domain, in which reference TRBV29-1 and TRBJ1-1 provide the parts outside the CDR3, is SAVISQKPSRDICQRGTSLTIQCQVDSQVTMMFWYRQQPGQSLTLIATANQGSEATYESGFVIDKFPISRPNLTFSTLTVSNMSPEDSSIYLCSVERGMNTEAFFGQGTRLTVV.

This chain joins TRBV7-3 and TRBJ2-1; 9 nucleotides agree with TRBD1. The V and J ends lost 5 bases and 4 bases, in that order; junction bases with no gene match: 3. CDR1 is SGHTA and CDR2 is FQGTGA in the germline V gene. This CDR3 has 14 amino acids. DNA of the CDR3: TGTGCCAGCAGCAAACAGGGGGCGTACAATGAGCAGTTCTTC. Encoded protein: CASSKQGAYNEQFF.

J is TRBJ1-5 and V is TRBV5-1, with 8 positions matching TRBD1. This CDR3 spans 16 amino acids. J gave up 3 bases and V 0 bases, and 5 bases lay outside the gene matches. Per the germline V gene, CDR1 is SGHRS and CDR2 is YFSETQ. The CDR3 region is CASSLETGVSNQPQHF. The CDR3 DNA is TGCGCCAGCAGCTTGGAGACAGGGGTGTCCAATCAGCCCCAGCATTTT. Looking up the rest from reference TRBV5-1 and TRBJ1-5 gives the full variable domain: KAGVTQTPRYLIKTRGQQVTLSCSPISGHRSVSWYQQTPGQGLQFLFEYFSETQRNKGNFPGRFSGRQFSNSRSEMNVSTLELGDSALYLCASSLETGVSNQPQHFGDGTRLSIL.

The V and J genes are TRBV5-1 and TRBJ2-5, with a weak D call TRBD2 (8 bases). CDR3 length equals 15 residues. Germline CDR1 SGHRS, CDR2 YFSETQ. Trimming cost V 4 bases and J 2 bases, with 15 bases left between them. The CDR3 region is CASSLRGGQQETQYF. As DNA, the CDR3 is TGCGCCAGCAGCCTCCGGGGGGGACAGCAAGAGACCCAGTACTTC.

This chain connects TRBV19 to TRBJ2-2; D may be TRBD1 (5 bases). Germline CDR1 reads LNHDA; CDR2 reads SQIVND (reference sequence). With 6 bases removed from V and 3 bases from J, the gap between germline ends came to 8 bases. This CDR3 is 13 amino acids long. Here the CDR3 reads CASRTEYTGELFF. The DNA of the CDR3 is TGTGCCAGTAGGACAGAATACACCGGGGAGCTGTTTTTT.

This clone is a singleton in its sample. The chain employs TRBV28 and TRBJ2-7; D not certain. Germline values: CDR1 MDHEN, CDR2 SYDVKM. V gave up 7 bases and J gave up 4 bases, with 11 bases separating them. CDR3 size: 12 residues. The CDR3 DNA is TGTGCCAGCAACGGCAGGCCTTACGAGCAGTACTTC. It is translated as CASNGRPYEQYF.

This clone was counted a single time. The chain uses TRBV6-4 and TRBJ1-1; 8 bases fit TRBD1. Germline CDR1 and CDR2: MRHNA and SNTAGT. J gave up 2 bases and V 6 bases, and 8 bases lay outside the gene matches. The CDR3 is made up of 15 amino acids. Here the CDR3 reads CASSTWTGNNTEAFF. The CDR3 bases are TGTGCCAGCAGCACCTGGACAGGGAATAACACTGAAGCTTTCTTT.

This rearrangement joins TRBV25-1 to TRBJ2-7, with D possibly being TRBD1 (5 bases). This CDR3 has 12 amino acids. Germline-derived CDR1 and CDR2 are MGHDK and SYGVNS. The germline V and J ends were trimmed by 7 bases and 7 bases, with 14 bases remaining between them. The CDR3: CASTGGAGEQYF. CDR3 coding DNA: TGTGCCAGCACGGGTGGGGCCGGGGAGCAGTACTTC.

The chain employs TRBV15 and TRBJ1-2; a weak D match, TRBD1 (6 bases). CDR3 length: 13 residues. Germline values: CDR1 LNHNV, CDR2 YYDKDF (reference sequence). V lost 1 base and J 6 bases, leaving 9 bases between the germline ends. The CDR3 protein is CATSRVHRDGYTF. CDR3 nucleotide sequence: TGTGCCACCAGCAGAGTCCACAGGGATGGCTACACCTTC.